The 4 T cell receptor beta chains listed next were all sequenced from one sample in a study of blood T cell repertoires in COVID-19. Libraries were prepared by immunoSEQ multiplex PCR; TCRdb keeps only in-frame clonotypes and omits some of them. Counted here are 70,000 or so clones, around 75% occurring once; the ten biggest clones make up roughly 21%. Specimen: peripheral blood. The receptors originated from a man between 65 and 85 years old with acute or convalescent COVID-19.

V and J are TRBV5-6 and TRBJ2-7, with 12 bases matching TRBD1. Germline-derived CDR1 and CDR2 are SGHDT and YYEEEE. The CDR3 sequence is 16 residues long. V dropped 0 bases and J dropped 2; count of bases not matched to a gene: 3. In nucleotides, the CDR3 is TGTGCCAGCAGCTTGGTGGGACAGGGGGCCCCCTACGAGCAGTACTTC. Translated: CASSLVGQGAPYEQYF.

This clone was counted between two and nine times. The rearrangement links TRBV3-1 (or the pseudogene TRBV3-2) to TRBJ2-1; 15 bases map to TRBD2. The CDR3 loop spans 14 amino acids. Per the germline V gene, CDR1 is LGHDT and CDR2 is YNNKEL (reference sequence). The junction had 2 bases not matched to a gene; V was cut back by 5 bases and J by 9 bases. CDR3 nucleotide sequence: TGTGCCAGCAGCGCGGGACTAGCGGGGGGTGAGCAGTTCTTC. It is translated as CASSAGLAGGEQFF.

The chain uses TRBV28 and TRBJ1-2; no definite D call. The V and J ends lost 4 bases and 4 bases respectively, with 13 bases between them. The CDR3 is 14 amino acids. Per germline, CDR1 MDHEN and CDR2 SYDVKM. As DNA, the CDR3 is TGTGCCAGCAGTTCTACAGCCCCTACCTATGGCTACACCTTC. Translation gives CASSSTAPTYGYTF.

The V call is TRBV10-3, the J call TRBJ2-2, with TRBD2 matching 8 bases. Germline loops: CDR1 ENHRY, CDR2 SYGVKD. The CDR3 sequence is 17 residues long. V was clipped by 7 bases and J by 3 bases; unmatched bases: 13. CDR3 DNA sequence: TGTGCCATCACCCCCGCCAGCGGGAGCGAGCACACCGGGGAGCTGTTTTTT. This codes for CAITPASGSEHTGELFF.